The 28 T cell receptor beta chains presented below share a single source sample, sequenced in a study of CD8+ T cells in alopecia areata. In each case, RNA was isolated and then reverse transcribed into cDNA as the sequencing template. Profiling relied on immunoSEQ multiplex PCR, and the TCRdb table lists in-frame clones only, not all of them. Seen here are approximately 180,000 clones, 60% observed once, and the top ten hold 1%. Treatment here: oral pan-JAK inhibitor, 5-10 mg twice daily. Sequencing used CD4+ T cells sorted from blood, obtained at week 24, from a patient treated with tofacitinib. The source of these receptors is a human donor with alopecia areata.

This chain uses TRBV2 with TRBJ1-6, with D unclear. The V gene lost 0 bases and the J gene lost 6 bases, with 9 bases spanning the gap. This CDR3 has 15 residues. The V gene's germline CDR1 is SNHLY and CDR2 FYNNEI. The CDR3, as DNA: TGTGCCAGCAGTGAAGCGGCAGGCCTTAATTCACCCCTCCACTTT. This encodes CASSEAAGLNSPLHF. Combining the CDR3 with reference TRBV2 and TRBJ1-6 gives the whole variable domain EPEVTQTPSHQVTQMGQEVILRCVPISNHLYFYWYRQILGQKVEFLVSFYNNEISEKSEIFDDQFSVERPDGSNFTLKIRSTKLEDSAMYFCASSEAAGLNSPLHFGNGTRLTVT.

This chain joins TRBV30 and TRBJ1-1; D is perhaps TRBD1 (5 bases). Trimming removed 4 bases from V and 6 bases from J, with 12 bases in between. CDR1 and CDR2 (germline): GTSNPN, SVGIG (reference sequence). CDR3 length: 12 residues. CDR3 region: CAWTPGTAEAFF. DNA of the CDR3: TGTGCCTGGACCCCCGGGACCGCTGAAGCTTTCTTT.

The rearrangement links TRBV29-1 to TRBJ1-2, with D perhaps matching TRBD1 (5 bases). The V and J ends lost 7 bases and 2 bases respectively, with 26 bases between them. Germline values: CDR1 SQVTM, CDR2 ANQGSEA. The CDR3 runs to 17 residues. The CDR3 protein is CSAVALKTENMNYGYTF. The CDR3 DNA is TGCAGCGCCGTAGCACTGAAGACAGAGAATATGAACTATGGCTACACCTTC. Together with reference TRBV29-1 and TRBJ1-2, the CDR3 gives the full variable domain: SAVISQKPSRDICQRGTSLTIQCQVDSQVTMMFWYRQQPGQSLTLIATANQGSEATYESGFVIDKFPISRPNLTFSTLTVSNMSPEDSSIYLCSAVALKTENMNYGYTFGSGTRLTVV.

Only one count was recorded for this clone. CDR3 DNA sequence: TGCAGCGTTGAAGAGTATTATGGGAATCTCCAGACAGATACGCAGTATTTT. As protein: CSVEEYYGNLQTDTQYF. This rearrangement joins TRBV29-1 to TRBJ2-3; D ambiguous. Trimming removed 0 bases at V and 3 bases at J, with 19 bases between. Germline CDR1 and CDR2: SQVTM and ANQGSEA. The CDR3 has 17 amino acids.

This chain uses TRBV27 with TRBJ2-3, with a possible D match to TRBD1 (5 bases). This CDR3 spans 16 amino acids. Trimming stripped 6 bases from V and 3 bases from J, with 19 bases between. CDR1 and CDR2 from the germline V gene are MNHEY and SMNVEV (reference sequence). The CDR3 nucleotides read TGTGCCAGCAGCACAGGAACGATTCCACCGACAGATACGCAGTATTTT. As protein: CASSTGTIPPTDTQYF.

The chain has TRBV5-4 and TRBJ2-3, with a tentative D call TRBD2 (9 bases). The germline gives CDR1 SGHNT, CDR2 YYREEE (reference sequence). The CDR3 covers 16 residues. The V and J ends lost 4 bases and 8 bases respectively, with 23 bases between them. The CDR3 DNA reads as TGTGCCAGCAGCGTCCGGACTAGCGCCCAGGGGGCTACGCAGTATTTT. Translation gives CASSVRTSAQGATQYF.

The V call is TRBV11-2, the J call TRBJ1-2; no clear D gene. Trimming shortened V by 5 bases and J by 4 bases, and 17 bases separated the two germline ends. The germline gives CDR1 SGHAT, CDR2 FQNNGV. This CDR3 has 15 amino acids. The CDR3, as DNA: TGTGCCAGCAGCCCATTAAACGAGGGCTCCTATGGCTACACCTTC. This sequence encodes CASSPLNEGSYGYTF.

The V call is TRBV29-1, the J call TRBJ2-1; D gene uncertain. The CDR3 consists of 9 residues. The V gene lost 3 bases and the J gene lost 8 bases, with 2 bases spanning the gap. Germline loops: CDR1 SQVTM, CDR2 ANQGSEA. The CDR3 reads CSVDHEQFF. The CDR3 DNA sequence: TGCAGCGTTGATCATGAGCAGTTCTTC.

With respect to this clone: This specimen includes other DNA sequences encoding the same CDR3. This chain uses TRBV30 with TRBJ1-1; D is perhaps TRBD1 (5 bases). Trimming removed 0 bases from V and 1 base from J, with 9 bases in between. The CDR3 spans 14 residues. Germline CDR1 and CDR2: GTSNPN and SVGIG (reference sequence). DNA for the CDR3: TGTGCCTGGAGTGTACTGGGGGGGAACACTGAAGCTTTCTTT. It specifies CAWSVLGGNTEAFF.

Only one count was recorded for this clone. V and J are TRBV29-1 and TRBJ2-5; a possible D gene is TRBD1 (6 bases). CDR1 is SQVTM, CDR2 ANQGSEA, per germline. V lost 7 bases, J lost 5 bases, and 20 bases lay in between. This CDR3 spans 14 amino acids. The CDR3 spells CSAGTFQMGETQYF. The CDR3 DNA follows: TGCAGCGCCGGGACATTCCAAATGGGGGAGACCCAGTACTTC.

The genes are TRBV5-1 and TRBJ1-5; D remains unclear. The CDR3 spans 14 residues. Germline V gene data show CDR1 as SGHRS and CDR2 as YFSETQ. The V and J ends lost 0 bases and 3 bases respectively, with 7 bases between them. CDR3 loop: CASSLDGDNQPQHF. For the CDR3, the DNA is TGCGCCAGCAGCTTGGATGGCGACAATCAGCCCCAGCATTTT.

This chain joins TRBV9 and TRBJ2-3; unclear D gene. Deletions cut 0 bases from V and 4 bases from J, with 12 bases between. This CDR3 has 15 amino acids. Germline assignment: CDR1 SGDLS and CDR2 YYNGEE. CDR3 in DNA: TGTGCCAGCAGCGTAGCCCCCCTCGACGCAGATACGCAGTATTTT. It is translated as CASSVAPLDADTQYF.

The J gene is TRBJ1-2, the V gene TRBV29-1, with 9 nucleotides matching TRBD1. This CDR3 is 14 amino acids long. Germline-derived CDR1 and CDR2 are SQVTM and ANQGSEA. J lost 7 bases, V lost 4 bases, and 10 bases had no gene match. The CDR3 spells CSVANRGLVGGYTF. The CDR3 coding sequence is TGCAGCGTTGCCAACAGGGGGCTAGTCGGTGGCTACACCTTC. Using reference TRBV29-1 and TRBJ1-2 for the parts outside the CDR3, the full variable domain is SAVISQKPSRDICQRGTSLTIQCQVDSQVTMMFWYRQQPGQSLTLIATANQGSEATYESGFVIDKFPISRPNLTFSTLTVSNMSPEDSSIYLCSVANRGLVGGYTFGSGTRLTVV.

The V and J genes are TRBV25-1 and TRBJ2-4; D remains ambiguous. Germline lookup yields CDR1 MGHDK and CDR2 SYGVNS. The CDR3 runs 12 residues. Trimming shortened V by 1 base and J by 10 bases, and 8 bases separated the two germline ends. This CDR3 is CASSESNGIQYF. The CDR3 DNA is TGTGCCAGCAGTGAATCCAATGGTATTCAGTACTTC.

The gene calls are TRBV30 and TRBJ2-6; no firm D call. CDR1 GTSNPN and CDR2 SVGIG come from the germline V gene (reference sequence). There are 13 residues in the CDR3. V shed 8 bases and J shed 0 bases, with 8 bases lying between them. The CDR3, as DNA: TGTGCCCGGAAGAACTCTGGGGCCAACGTCCTGACTTTC. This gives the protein CARKNSGANVLTF.

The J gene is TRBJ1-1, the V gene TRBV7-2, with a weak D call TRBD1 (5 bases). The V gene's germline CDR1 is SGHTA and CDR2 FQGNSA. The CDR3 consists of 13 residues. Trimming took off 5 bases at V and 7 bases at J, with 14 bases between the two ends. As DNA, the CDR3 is TGTGCCAGCAGCCCCCAGCAGGGTTTTGAAGCTTTCTTT. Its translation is CASSPQQGFEAFF.

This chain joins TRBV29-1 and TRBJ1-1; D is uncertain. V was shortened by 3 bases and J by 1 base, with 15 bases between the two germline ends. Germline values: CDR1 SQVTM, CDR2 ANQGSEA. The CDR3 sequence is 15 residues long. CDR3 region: CSVESTQPGNTEAFF. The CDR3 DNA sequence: TGCAGCGTTGAGTCCACACAGCCCGGGAACACTGAAGCTTTCTTT.

The CDR3 region is CAWKSEETQYF. As DNA, the CDR3 is TGTGCCTGGAAATCGGAAGAGACCCAGTACTTC. J is TRBJ2-5 and V is TRBV30; D is undetermined. Between the trimmed V and J ends, which lost 4 bases and 3 bases, there was a span of 6 bases. This CDR3 spans 11 amino acids. Per germline, CDR1 GTSNPN and CDR2 SVGIG (reference sequence).

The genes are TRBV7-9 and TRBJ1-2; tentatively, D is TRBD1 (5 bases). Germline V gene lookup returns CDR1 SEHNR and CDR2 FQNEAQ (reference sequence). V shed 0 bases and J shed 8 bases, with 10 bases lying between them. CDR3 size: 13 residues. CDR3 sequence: CASSLAGDGGYTF. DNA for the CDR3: TGTGCCAGCAGCTTAGCAGGGGACGGGGGCTACACCTTC.

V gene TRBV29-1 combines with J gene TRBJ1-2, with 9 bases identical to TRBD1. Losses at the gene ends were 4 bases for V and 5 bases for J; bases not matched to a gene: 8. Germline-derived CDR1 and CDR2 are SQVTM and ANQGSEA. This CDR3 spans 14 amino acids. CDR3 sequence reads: CSVGTTGGKYGYTF. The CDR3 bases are TGCAGCGTTGGGACGACAGGGGGGAAGTATGGCTACACCTTC.

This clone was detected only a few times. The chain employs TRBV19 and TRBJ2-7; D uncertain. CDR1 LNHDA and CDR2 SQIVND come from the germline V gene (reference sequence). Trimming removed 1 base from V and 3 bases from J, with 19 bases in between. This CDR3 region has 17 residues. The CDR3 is CASSIVVPGITFYEQYF. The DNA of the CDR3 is TGTGCCAGTAGTATAGTCGTCCCCGGCATCACCTTCTACGAGCAGTACTTC.

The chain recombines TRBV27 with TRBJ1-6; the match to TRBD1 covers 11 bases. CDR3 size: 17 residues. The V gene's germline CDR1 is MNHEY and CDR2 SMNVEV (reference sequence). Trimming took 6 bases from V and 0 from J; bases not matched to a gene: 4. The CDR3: CASRWDRGDSYNSPLHF. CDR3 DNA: TGTGCCAGCAGATGGGACAGGGGGGACTCCTATAATTCACCCCTCCACTTT.

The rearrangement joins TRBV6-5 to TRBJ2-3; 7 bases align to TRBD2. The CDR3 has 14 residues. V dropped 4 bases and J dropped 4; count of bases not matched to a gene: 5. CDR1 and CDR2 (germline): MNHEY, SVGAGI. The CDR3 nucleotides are TGTGCCAGCAGTTTGACTAGCTCCGCAGATACGCAGTATTTT. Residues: CASSLTSSADTQYF.

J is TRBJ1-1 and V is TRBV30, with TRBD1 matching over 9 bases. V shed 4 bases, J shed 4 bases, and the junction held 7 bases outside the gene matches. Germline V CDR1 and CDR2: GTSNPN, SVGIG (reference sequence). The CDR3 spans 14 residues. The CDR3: CAWIGTGGGTEAFF. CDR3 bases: TGTGCCTGGATAGGCACAGGGGGCGGCACTGAAGCTTTCTTT. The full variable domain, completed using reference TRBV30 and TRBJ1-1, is SQTIHQWPATLVQPVGSPLSLECTVEGTSNPNLYWYRQAAGRGLQLLFYSVGIGQISSEVPQNLSASRPQDRQFILSSKKLLLSDSGFYLCAWIGTGGGTEAFFGQGTRLTVV.

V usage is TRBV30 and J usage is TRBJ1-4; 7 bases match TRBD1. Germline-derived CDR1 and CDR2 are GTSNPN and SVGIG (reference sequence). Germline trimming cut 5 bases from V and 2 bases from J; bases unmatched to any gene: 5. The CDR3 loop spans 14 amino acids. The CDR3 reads CAWATGVTNEKLFF. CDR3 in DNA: TGTGCCTGGGCAACAGGGGTCACTAATGAAAAACTGTTTTTT.

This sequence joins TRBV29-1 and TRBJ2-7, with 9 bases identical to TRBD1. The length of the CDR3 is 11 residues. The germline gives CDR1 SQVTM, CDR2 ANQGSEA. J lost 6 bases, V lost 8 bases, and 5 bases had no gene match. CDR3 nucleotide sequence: TGCAGCTCGGGACAGGGAGGCGAGCAGTACTTC. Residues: CSSGQGGEQYF.

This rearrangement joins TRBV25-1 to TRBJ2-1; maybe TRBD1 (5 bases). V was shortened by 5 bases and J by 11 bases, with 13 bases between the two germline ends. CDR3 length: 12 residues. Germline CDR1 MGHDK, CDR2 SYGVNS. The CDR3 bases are TGTGCCAGCAGTCGGTTACAGGAGAAGCAGTTCTTC. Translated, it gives CASSRLQEKQFF.

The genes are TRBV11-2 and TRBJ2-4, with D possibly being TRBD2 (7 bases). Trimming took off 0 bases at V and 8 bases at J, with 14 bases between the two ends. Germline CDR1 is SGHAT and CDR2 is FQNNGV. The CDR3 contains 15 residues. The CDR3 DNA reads TGTGCCAGCAGCTTAGAGGGGAGGGGGTTAGACATTCAGTACTTC. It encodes CASSLEGRGLDIQYF.